The rows below give T cell receptor beta chains drawn from one sample of a study of blood T cell repertoires in COVID-19. Assay: immunoSEQ multiplex PCR; the TCRdb copy retains only in-frame clones and omits some. The table records tens of thousands of clones, over 70% of them present only once. Sequencing was carried out using peripheral blood. All receptors derive from a man older than 75 with active or convalescent COVID-19. The CDR3 runs from the conserved cysteine through the conserved F or W.

v_gene: TRBV28; j_gene: TRBJ1-2; CDR3aa: CASTPTGGIYGYTF
v_gene: TRBV2; j_gene: TRBJ1-3; CDR3aa: CASLETDRGRNTIYF
v_gene: TRBV27; j_gene: TRBJ2-3; CDR3aa: CASSLDGDNTDTQYF
v_gene: TRBV15; j_gene: TRBJ2-7; CDR3aa: CATSRDRGYEQYF
v_gene: TRBV12-3/TRBV12-4; j_gene: TRBJ1-1; CDR3aa: CASSLGGDTEAFF
v_gene: TRBV5-1; j_gene: TRBJ2-7; CDR3aa: CASSYQRLNEQYF
v_gene: TRBV7-9; j_gene: TRBJ2-7; CDR3aa: CASSLPVSYEQYF
v_gene: TRBV11-3; j_gene: TRBJ2-1; CDR3aa: CASSLEFGGSSYNEQFF
v_gene: TRBV5-4; j_gene: TRBJ2-4; CDR3aa: CASSTHRVSGDIQYF
v_gene: TRBV3-1/TRBV3-2; j_gene: TRBJ2-7; CDR3aa: CASSQFGEYEQYF
v_gene: TRBV6-5; j_gene: TRBJ1-2; CDR3aa: CASSYDRAGGYTF
v_gene: TRBV29-1; j_gene: TRBJ2-5; CDR3aa: CSVDLGGSGSQYF
v_gene: TRBV5-3; j_gene: TRBJ1-6; CDR3aa: CASYRVPSYNSPLHF
v_gene: TRBV6-5; j_gene: TRBJ1-6; CDR3aa: CASSLTPPGPSPLHF
v_gene: TRBV6-2/TRBV6-3; j_gene: TRBJ2-7; CDR3aa: CASSQGGARSSYEQYF
v_gene: TRBV5-1; j_gene: TRBJ1-2; CDR3aa: CASSFDGSYGYTF
v_gene: TRBV6-1; j_gene: TRBJ1-5; CDR3aa: CASSEGLLSNQPQHF
v_gene: TRBV7-8; j_gene: TRBJ2-2; CDR3aa: CASSLLQGAGELFF
v_gene: TRBV10-3; j_gene: TRBJ1-1; CDR3aa: CAISESQGALNTEAFF
v_gene: TRBV7-6; j_gene: TRBJ1-3; CDR3aa: CASSLGRDRGLRGNTIYF
v_gene: TRBV5-5; j_gene: TRBJ1-6; CDR3aa: CASSKRTGLYNSPLHF
v_gene: TRBV28; j_gene: TRBJ2-1; CDR3aa: CASSFRLTKLEQFF
v_gene: TRBV3-1/TRBV3-2; j_gene: TRBJ2-3; CDR3aa: CASRPSGTPTDTQYF
v_gene: TRBV6-1; j_gene: TRBJ2-1; CDR3aa: CASSESGPRGEQFF
v_gene: TRBV7-7; j_gene: TRBJ2-2; CDR3aa: CASSLVSRGTGELFF
v_gene: TRBV30; j_gene: TRBJ2-6; CDR3aa: CAWTGIGANVLTF
v_gene: TRBV6-5; j_gene: TRBJ1-1; CDR3aa: CASTPGGFMNTEAFF
v_gene: TRBV4-3; j_gene: TRBJ2-2; CDR3aa: CASSQDRSRANTGELFF
v_gene: TRBV5-1; j_gene: TRBJ1-4; CDR3aa: CASSLLGATTNEKLFF
v_gene: TRBV28; j_gene: TRBJ2-7; CDR3aa: CASSSGLPYEQYF
v_gene: TRBV19; j_gene: TRBJ2-1; CDR3aa: CASSIAASGRAAEQFF
v_gene: TRBV27; j_gene: TRBJ2-7; CDR3aa: CASSLVAGSYEQYF
v_gene: TRBV5-1; j_gene: TRBJ2-1; CDR3aa: CASSRRRREGVNEQFF
v_gene: TRBV5-1; j_gene: TRBJ1-2; CDR3aa: CASSLTGTGGPYGYTF
v_gene: TRBV28; j_gene: TRBJ2-7; CDR3aa: CASSAGQVLVGGQYF
v_gene: TRBV28; j_gene: TRBJ2-1; CDR3aa: CASRKTQGLNEQFF
v_gene: TRBV7-2; j_gene: TRBJ2-7; CDR3aa: CASSLGTSGGEQYF
v_gene: TRBV30; j_gene: TRBJ2-7; CDR3aa: CAWAVGGPTYF
v_gene: TRBV18; j_gene: TRBJ1-2; CDR3aa: CASSPGTGKGRGYTF